There are many counts of the clone carrying this T cell receptor beta chain. Preparation of the TCRbeta library used unique molecular identifiers. TCRdb passed the PCR reads through MiXCR, listing each CDR3 protein once. Of 240,000 or so distinct CDR3 sequences listed, around 12% are singletons. The CDR3 spans 10 residues. Trimming took 8 bases from V and 5 from J, leaving 9 bases between them. Germline-derived CDR1 and CDR2 are GTSNPN and SVGIG (reference sequence). The entry originates in a study of T-cell reconstitution after alpha-beta-depleted transplantation in children. The gene calls are TRBV30 and TRBJ1-2, with D uncertain. The clonotype comes from a human donor who donated a stem cell graft to a child with acute lymphoblastic leukemia. The input for sequencing was PBMCs from the stem cell graft donor, taken from the stem cell graft. In DNA, the CDR3 is TGTGCCGGGTGGGTGTATGGCTACACCTTC. Translating it yields CAGWVYGYTF.